Presented here are 17 T cell receptor beta chains from one specimen sequenced in a study of blood T cell repertoires in COVID-19. Repertoires were generated with immunoSEQ multiplex PCR, while TCRdb's copy carries only in-frame clones and drops some. The profile shows about 220,000 clones, about 80% of them singletons. Sequencing was performed on peripheral blood. These receptors were taken from a woman aged 30 to 39 who had recovered from COVID-19.

This chain links TRBV7-9 with TRBJ1-1, with TRBD1 as a possible D gene (5 bases). CDR1 and CDR2 from the germline V gene are SEHNR and FQNEAQ (reference sequence). The CDR3 sequence is 14 residues long. The ends were cut back, 4 bases at V and 0 bases at J, with 9 bases in the middle. The CDR3 DNA follows: TGTGCCAGCAGCTACGGGGGATTGAACACTGAAGCTTTCTTT. Residues: CASSYGGLNTEAFF.

V usage is TRBV30 and J usage is TRBJ1-3; the match to TRBD1 covers 7 bases. The CDR3 has 13 residues. Germline lookup yields CDR1 GTSNPN and CDR2 SVGIG (reference sequence). The V and J ends lost 7 bases and 6 bases, in that order; junction bases with no gene match: 9. CDR3 in DNA: TGTGCCTCCAACAGGGGTTTACAAAACACCATATATTTT. This encodes CASNRGLQNTIYF.

The CDR3 nucleotides read TGTGCCAGCAGCTCACCGGGACAGGGCACAGATACGCAGTATTTT. It translates to CASSSPGQGTDTQYF. This chain connects TRBV5-4 to TRBJ2-3; the match to TRBD1 covers 8 bases. The CDR3 spans 15 residues. With 3 bases clipped from V and 1 base from J, the junction kept 4 bases outside the gene matches. CDR1 SGHNT and CDR2 YYREEE come from the germline V gene (reference sequence).

This rearrangement joins TRBV9 to TRBJ1-1; D ambiguous. V was trimmed by 0 bases and J by 4 bases, leaving 16 bases between them. The CDR3 consists of 16 residues. Germline CDR1 and CDR2: SGDLS and YYNGEE. The CDR3 sequence is CASSVDLGRSSTEAFF. The CDR3 coding sequence is TGTGCCAGCAGCGTAGATCTCGGCAGGTCAAGCACTGAAGCTTTCTTT.

This clone was counted between two and nine times. V gene TRBV5-6 combines with J gene TRBJ1-2; TRBD1 matches 12 bases. CDR1 and CDR2 from the germline V gene are SGHDT and YYEEEE. This CDR3 has 16 amino acids. Unmatched junction bases numbered 7, after V lost 5 bases and J lost 2 bases. The CDR3 nucleotides are TGTGCCAGCAGGAGGGACAGGGGGCGTCCCAACTATGGCTACACCTTC. Its translation is CASRRDRGRPNYGYTF.

The chain is built from TRBV15 and TRBJ1-2; D may be TRBD1 (6 bases). CDR3 size: 16 residues. Germline CDR1 is LNHNV and CDR2 is YYDKDF (reference sequence). The V end was cut by 1 base, the J end by 3 bases, with 15 bases between. The chain's CDR3 is CATSRAVRGSDYGYTF. DNA for the CDR3: TGTGCCACCAGCAGAGCAGTAAGGGGGTCGGACTATGGCTACACCTTC.

The chain joins TRBV15 to TRBJ1-5; 7 positions match TRBD1. The germline gives CDR1 LNHNV, CDR2 YYDKDF (reference sequence). The CDR3 extends over 15 amino acids. The ends lost 0 bases at V and 6 bases at J; junction bases unmatched: 5. The CDR3 loop reads CATSREAGGPQPQHF. The CDR3 nucleotides are TGTGCCACCAGCAGAGAGGCAGGGGGGCCTCAGCCCCAGCATTTT.

The table lists this clone with a few counts. The junction differs from germline at one of its ends, possibly a read error. The V call is TRBV7-7, the J call TRBJ2-2, with D perhaps TRBD2 (6 bases). CDR1 is SSHAT, CDR2 FNYEAQ, per germline (reference sequence). CDR3 length: 14 residues. This chain's CDR3 is CASSLYPEGGELFF. DNA for the CDR3: TGTGCTAGCAGCTTATACCCGGAGGGCGGGGAGCTGTTTTTT.

The chain couples TRBV28 to TRBJ2-5, with TRBD2 matching 10 bases. With 4 bases clipped from V and 1 base from J, the junction kept 6 bases outside the gene matches. The CDR3 loop spans 16 amino acids. CDR1 is MDHEN, CDR2 SYDVKM, per germline. The CDR3 loop is CASSSPTSGLQETQYF. CDR3 coding DNA: TGTGCCAGCAGTTCGCCGACTAGCGGGCTCCAAGAGACCCAGTACTTC.

With respect to this clone: Other nucleotide sequences from this sample produce the same CDR3. The chain couples TRBV7-9 to TRBJ1-1; the D gene is possibly TRBD1 (6 bases). Trimming removed 1 base at V and 1 base at J, with 7 bases between. The CDR3 contains 14 residues. Germline assignment: CDR1 SEHNR and CDR2 FQNEAQ (reference sequence). CDR3 DNA sequence: TGTGCCAGCAGCTTAGAAGGGGGGAACACTGAAGCTTTCTTT. This codes for CASSLEGGNTEAFF.

The J gene is TRBJ2-3, the V gene TRBV29-1, with 7 bases fitting TRBD1. CDR1 is SQVTM and CDR2 is ANQGSEA in the germline V gene. Unmatched junction bases numbered 7, after V lost 6 bases and J lost 1 base. CDR3 length equals 14 residues. The CDR3 bases are TGCAGCGTGTTCAGGGGGTTAGGCACAGATACGCAGTATTTT. Amino acid sequence: CSVFRGLGTDTQYF.

J is TRBJ2-5 and V is TRBV3-1 (or the pseudogene TRBV3-2); D uncertain. Germline V gives CDR1 LGHDT, CDR2 YNNKEL (reference sequence). V shed 8 bases and J shed 4 bases, with 17 bases lying between them. The CDR3 totals 14 residues. CDR3 coding DNA: TGTGCCAGCTCTAACTCGGGTTCTGGAGAGACCCAGTACTTC. Its translation is CASSNSGSGETQYF.

V gene TRBV6-5 combines with J gene TRBJ1-3; D is unclear. CDR1 and CDR2 from the germline V gene are MNHEY and SVGAGI. This CDR3 has 14 amino acids. V was shortened by 5 bases and J by 3 bases, with 11 bases between the two germline ends. CDR3 sequence: CASSPMAGGNTIYF. The CDR3 nucleotides read TGTGCCAGCAGTCCCATGGCTGGTGGAAACACCATATATTTT.

This clone was recorded only once. Sequence at one end of the junction differs from germline and may be a read error. The chain has TRBV6-1 and TRBJ2-1; TRBD2 is a possible D gene (5 bases). The CDR3 loop spans 12 amino acids. Germline CDR1 reads MNHNS; CDR2 reads SASEGT. The CDR3 DNA sequence: TGTGCCAGCAGAGAAGGAGGCGCTGAGCAGTTCTTC. It translates to CASREGGAEQFF.

The J gene is TRBJ2-2, the V gene TRBV3-1 (or the pseudogene TRBV3-2); weak D call: TRBD2 (5 bases). The germline CDR1 and CDR2 sequences are LGHDT and YNNKEL (reference sequence). V lost 2 bases, J lost 4 bases, and 8 bases lay in between. This CDR3 contains 14 residues. This chain's CDR3 is CASSQLAVTGELFF. CDR3 DNA: TGTGCCAGCAGCCAACTAGCTGTCACCGGGGAGCTGTTTTTT.

This rearrangement joins TRBV6-1 to TRBJ1-4; 7 bases agree with TRBD1. This CDR3 contains 17 residues. V lost 2 bases and J lost 4; bases outside the gene matches: 10. The germline CDR1 and CDR2 sequences are MNHNS and SASEGT. The CDR3 here is CASSERGRGRGNEKLFF. The DNA of the CDR3 is TGTGCCAGCAGTGAACGAGGAAGGGGGCGTGGTAATGAAAAACTGTTTTTT.

The rearrangement uses TRBV28 and TRBJ1-4; 8 bases are a match to TRBD1. This CDR3 is 14 amino acids long. V gave up 3 bases and J gave up 10 bases; unmatched junction bases: 7. Germline CDR1 is MDHEN and CDR2 is SYDVKM. Written as DNA, the CDR3 is TGTGCCAGCAGTTTGGGGGACAGGCTTGGAAAACTGTTTTTT. Its protein is CASSLGDRLGKLFF. The variable domain in full, completed from reference TRBV28 and TRBJ1-4, reads DVKVTQSSRYLVKRTGEKVFLECVQDMDHENMFWYRQDPGLGLRLIYFSYDVKMKEKGDIPEGYSVSREKKERFSLILESASTNQTSMYLCASSLGDRLGKLFFGSGTQLSVL.